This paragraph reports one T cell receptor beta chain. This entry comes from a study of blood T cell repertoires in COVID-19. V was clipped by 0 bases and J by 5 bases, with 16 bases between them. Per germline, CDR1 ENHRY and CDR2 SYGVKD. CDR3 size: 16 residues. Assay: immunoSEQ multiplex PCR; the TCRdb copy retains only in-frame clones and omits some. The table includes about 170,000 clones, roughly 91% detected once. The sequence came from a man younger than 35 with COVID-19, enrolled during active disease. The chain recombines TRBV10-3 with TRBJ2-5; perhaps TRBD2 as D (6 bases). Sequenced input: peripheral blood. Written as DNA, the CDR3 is TGTGCCATCAGTGAGTCGGGCGGGGTTTCTACGGAGACCCAGTACTTC. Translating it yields CAISESGGVSTETQYF.